This T cell receptor (beta chain) was sequenced during a study of shared clonotypes between healthy human individuals. The assay was immunoSEQ multiplex PCR, and TCRdb's table has in-frame clones only and misses some. This table has over 2 million clones, about 94% appearing once. V shed 0 bases and J shed 3 bases, with 14 bases lying between them. Germline-derived CDR1 and CDR2 are LGHNA and YSLEER. The CDR3 sequence is 16 residues long. As defined, naive CD8 cells were CD45RO-negative and positively selected for CCR7, with terminally differentiated effector memory CD45RA+ cells excluded. The J gene is TRBJ1-2, the V gene TRBV4-3; a weak D match, TRBD1 (5 bases). The sample comprised naive CD8+ T cells sorted from blood. The clonotype originates from a man between 18 and 35 years old in good health. The CDR3 region is CASSQDNGGEDYGYTF. Here the CDR3 DNA reads TGCGCCAGCAGCCAAGATAACGGGGGGGAGGACTATGGCTACACCTTC.